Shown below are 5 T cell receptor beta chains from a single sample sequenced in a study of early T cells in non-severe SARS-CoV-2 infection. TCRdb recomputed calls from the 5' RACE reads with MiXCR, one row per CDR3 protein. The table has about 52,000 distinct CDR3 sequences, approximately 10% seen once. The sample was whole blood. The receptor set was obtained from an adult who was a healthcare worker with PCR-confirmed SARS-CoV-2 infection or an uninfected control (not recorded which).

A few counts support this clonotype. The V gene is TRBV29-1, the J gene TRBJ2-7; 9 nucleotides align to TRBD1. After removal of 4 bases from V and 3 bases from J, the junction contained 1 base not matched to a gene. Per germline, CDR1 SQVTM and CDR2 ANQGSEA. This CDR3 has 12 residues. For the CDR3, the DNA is TGCAGCGTTGCGGACAGGGGCTACGAGCAGTACTTC. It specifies CSVADRGYEQYF.

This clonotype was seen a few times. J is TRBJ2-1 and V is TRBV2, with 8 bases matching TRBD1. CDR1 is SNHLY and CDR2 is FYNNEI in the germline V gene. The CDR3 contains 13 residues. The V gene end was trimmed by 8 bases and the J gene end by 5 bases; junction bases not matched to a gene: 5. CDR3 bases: TGTGCCAGCCAGGGACAGGTCCACAATGAGCAGTTCTTC. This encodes CASQGQVHNEQFF.

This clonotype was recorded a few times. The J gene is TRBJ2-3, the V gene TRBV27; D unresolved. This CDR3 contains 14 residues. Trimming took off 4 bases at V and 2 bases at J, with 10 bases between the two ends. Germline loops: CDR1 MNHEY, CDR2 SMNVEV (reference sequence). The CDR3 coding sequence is TGTGCCAGCAGTTCCCCGGCCTACACAGATACGCAGTATTTT. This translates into CASSSPAYTDTQYF.

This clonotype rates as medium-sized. In DNA form, the CDR3 reads TGTGCCAGCAGCTTAGAGCACAGGGGGCTTGAGACCCAGTACTTC. This gives the protein CASSLEHRGLETQYF. The V call is TRBV7-8, the J call TRBJ2-5, with 9 bases identical to TRBD1. Looked up from germline, CDR1 is SGHVS and CDR2 is FQNEAQ. The CDR3 runs to 15 residues. After removal of 1 base from V and 5 bases from J, the junction contained 5 bases not matched to a gene.

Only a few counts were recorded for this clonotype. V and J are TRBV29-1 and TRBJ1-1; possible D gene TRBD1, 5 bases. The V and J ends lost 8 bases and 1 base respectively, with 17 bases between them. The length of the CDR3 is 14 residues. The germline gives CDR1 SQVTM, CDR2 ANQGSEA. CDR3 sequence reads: CSSGPGAENTEAFF. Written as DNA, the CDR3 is TGCAGCTCCGGACCCGGGGCCGAGAACACTGAAGCTTTCTTT.